This TCR beta chain was identified during a study of neurological immune-mediated disorders. cDNA synthesis was performed by 5'RACE with 10-nucleotide random UMIs. Whenever a sequencing run was performed, it yielded over 180 million TCR-beta sequences from 15-18 subjects. TCRdb re-called the 5' RACE reads through MiXCR, storing one row per CDR3 protein. The sample lists around 30,000 distinct CDR3 sequences; about 12% were seen once. The study, taken as a whole, reports: HTLV-1-associated myelopathy ranked highest for TCR clonal expansion and multiple sclerosis lowest, beneath healthy controls.

This clonotype was detected many times. The antigen is not known. The CDR3 is 15 amino acids. After removal of 5 bases from V and 4 bases from J, the junction contained 9 bases not matched to a gene. CDR1 is DFQATT and CDR2 is SNEGSKA in the germline V gene (reference sequence). The receptor comes from a man aged 55 to 70 in good health. Sequencing was carried out using PBMCs. V gene TRBV20-1 combines with J gene TRBJ2-3; 10 bases match TRBD1. CDR3 in DNA: TGCAGTGCTCTACCGGGACAGGGGAGCCCAGATACGCAGTATTTT. Translation gives CSALPGQGSPDTQYF.